This section outlines one T cell receptor (beta chain) sequence together with its context. The specificity of this receptor is unknown. Qualities for individual bases were not recorded, and no much larger clone is one base off. Synthetic TCR analog templates were spiked into each PCR so that absolute template abundance could be estimated from read counts. Using the immunoSEQ assay, TCRbeta CDR3 regions were amplified from genomic DNA with bias-controlled V and J gene primers. Sequencing of rearranged TCRbeta segments was done at approximately 20X coverage. Per the original workflow: Clustering was used to correct sequencing errors, and CDR3s were annotated against IMGT to assign V, D and J genes. Downstream analyses used only productive TCRbeta rearrangements, leaving out any out-of-frame or stop-codon sequences. Clonality was calculated as one minus the Shannon entropy normalized by the log of the number of unique productive sequences. Clones differing between time points or between blood and tumor were identified using Fisher's exact test with Benjamini-Hochberg correction, with an adjusted p below 0.01 applied as the threshold. Drawn from immuneACCESS, this table holds only the in-frame rearrangements with V and J called that TCRdb kept. Clones are partly lost; checked studies trace under half to an unresolved V gene and leave the rest unexplained. From that table come the V and J calls and clone size; the DNA was used to work out D and trimming. The sample table shows some 44,000 clones, and around 80% are seen once. About 16% of the sample belongs to the ten largest clones.

Including cysteine and phenylalanine, the CDR3 has 12 amino acids. Solely the CDR3 DNA is kept, with 36 bases framed from the first base. CDR1 MNHEY and CDR2 SVGAGI were looked up in the germline V gene. V loses 6 bases, J loses 1 base, and the germline ends lie 7 bases apart. The time point label, read with the paper, signifies: pretreatment peripheral blood. The cohort comprised around 30 patients with locally advanced or metastatic urothelial carcinoma treated at Memorial Sloan Kettering on a trial protocol. Peripheral blood mononuclear cells were collected pretreatment and during treatment, with between 1 and 8 total time points obtained per patient. The Qiagen DNeasy Blood extraction kit was used to purify genomic DNA from total PBMCs and tumor samples. PBMCs were collected pretreatment and during treatment, and were isolated and stored as previously described. This sample was taken from a study of PD-L1 blockade in urothelial cancer (dated 2017 in TCRdb). Regarding the complete study: All patients started therapy in about 2014 and received atezolizumab 1,200 mg intravenously every 3 weeks. About 85% of the roughly 30 patients were males with bladder-origin urothelial cancer, and about 60% of the roughly 30 reported a prior smoking history. An ECOG performance status of 0 or 1 was recorded for the patients, and 0 to 3 prior chemotherapy regimens had been received by the patients. Blood samples were analyzed 3 weeks after the start of treatment (second dose) and 6 weeks after the start of treatment. Blood samples gave a median of approximately 150,000 T cells and tens of thousands of unique TCRs, with a median clonality of roughly 0.081. The study was an exploratory multi-omic analysis of somatic, immune and clinical correlates of response to PD-L1 blockade with atezolizumab in urothelial cancer. TCR sequencing covered pretreatment tumor samples and matched, serially collected peripheral blood taken before and after atezolizumab treatment. Durable clinical benefit was defined as progression-free survival longer than 6 months, and TCR features were also tested against progression-free and overall survival. In the same patients, whole exome sequencing and RNA sequencing of pretreatment tumors were performed in addition to TCR sequencing. Under 10 patients reached durable clinical benefit, while 20 patients did not. Pretreatment blood TCR-seq was available for twenty-nine patients, at least one posttreatment blood collection was obtained for approximately 25 patients, and tumor TCR-seq was available for approximately 25 patients. The paper's findings and limits, for the study overall: Because of the small sample size (n ≈ 31) and the many exploratory analyses performed, the results are intended to be regarded as hypothesis-generating. Improved progression-free and overall survival was found to be associated with pretreatment peripheral blood TCR clonality below the median. Greater expansion of tumor-associated TCR clones in peripheral blood 3 weeks after the start of treatment was observed in patients with durable benefit (n of about 20, p = 0.022).

The chain joins TRBV6-5 to TRBJ2-7; the D segment could be TRBD2, given 5 matching bases. The source of this sequence is a man aged 60 to 75 with urothelial cancer. Sequenced material: PBMCs, taken around atezolizumab (anti-PD-L1) treatment. The CDR3 amino acid sequence is: CASRAGSYEQYF. The DNA reads as follows: TGTGCCAGCAGGGCGGGTTCCTACGAGCAGTACTTC.